This entry describes one T cell receptor beta chain. Trimming left V 1 base short and J 5 bases short, with 15 bases between. Germline V gene lookup returns CDR1 SGHVS and CDR2 FNYEAQ. This CDR3 contains 16 residues. The sample originates from a study of T-cell reconstitution after alpha-beta-depleted transplantation in children. The authors prepared the TCRbeta library with unique molecular identifiers. In TCRdb, the PCR reads were re-called with MiXCR into one record per CDR3 protein. The sample includes 200,000 to 300,000 distinct CDR3 sequences, about 25% of them seen just once. This sequence originates from a girl aged 2 to 9 with Fanconi anemia, due to receive a stem cell transplant. The source was PBMCs, collected before TCRalphabeta/CD19-depleted stem cell transplant. The V call is TRBV7-6, the J call TRBJ2-1, with D possibly called TRBD1 or TRBD2 (5 bases each). The CDR3 bases are TGTGCCAGCAGCTTAGAGCCCCTGTGGGGACACAATGAGCAGTTCTTC. This encodes CASSLEPLWGHNEQFF.